The 5 T cell receptor beta chains below were found in one sample sequenced in a study of response to subunit inactivated influenza vaccine. TCRdb redid the calling of the RT-PCR reads with MiXCR, one entry per CDR3 protein. This sample carries roughly 520,000 distinct CDR3 sequences, over 25% of them seen once, and the ten largest clones take 1.9%. This sample comprised CD4+ T cells sorted from PBMCs, obtained 4 to 6 days after vaccination. These receptors came from a man aged 45-60 years who received an inactivated influenza vaccine.

This clonotype has ten or more counts. This sequence joins TRBV18 and TRBJ2-7; 12 nucleotides align to TRBD2. The length of the CDR3 is 15 residues. Germline lookup yields CDR1 KGHSH and CDR2 LQKENI. V lost 8 bases and J lost 3; bases outside the gene matches: 8. The CDR3 DNA reads TGTGCCAGCAGCCCCGGACTAGCGGGGAGCTACGAGCAGTACTTC. This translates into CASSPGLAGSYEQYF.

This rearrangement joins TRBV5-1 to TRBJ2-2; 7 bases are a match to TRBD1. The CDR3 totals 15 residues. The ends lost 8 bases at V and 5 bases at J; junction bases unmatched: 12. Germline assignment: CDR1 SGHRS and CDR2 YFSETQ. CDR3 nucleotide sequence: TGCGCCAGTAAGGGACAGTCCTCTTGGACCGGGGAGCTGTTTTTT. Translated: CASKGQSSWTGELFF.

The rearrangement uses TRBV12-3 or TRBV12-4 and TRBJ2-7; TRBD2 aligns across 8 bases. J gave up 8 bases and V 1 base, and 7 bases lay outside the gene matches. The CDR3 runs to 14 residues. The CDR3 region is CASSLGAGATKQYF. In DNA form, the CDR3 reads TGTGCCAGCAGTTTAGGAGCGGGAGCTACGAAGCAGTACTTC.

The rearrangement links TRBV20-1 to TRBJ2-2, with D perhaps TRBD2 (5 bases). The CDR3 loop spans 16 amino acids. V dropped 5 bases and J dropped 5 bases, with 21 bases sitting between them. CDR1 DFQATT and CDR2 SNEGSKA come from the germline V gene (reference sequence). The CDR3: CSASPSAHSGTGELFF. CDR3 bases: TGCAGTGCTTCTCCCAGCGCCCACTCGGGGACCGGGGAGCTGTTTTTT.

In its sample, this clonotype was seen many times. This rearrangement joins TRBV4-2 to TRBJ1-1; tentative D call: TRBD1 (6 bases). V shed 4 bases and J shed 1 base, with 16 bases lying between them. Per germline, CDR1 LGHNA and CDR2 YNFKEQ. The CDR3 sequence is 16 residues long. The CDR3: CASSRHLRGGNTEAFF. Here the CDR3 DNA reads TGTGCCAGCAGCCGACACCTCAGGGGTGGGAACACTGAAGCTTTCTTT.